One T cell receptor (beta chain) is described in this entry. Its antigen remains unidentified. No base quality values were provided; no much bigger clone lies one nucleotide off. This entry is derived from a study of blood T cell repertoires in COVID-19 (dated by TCRdb to 2020 to 2021). As for the study more broadly: Samples from collaborators originated in the United States, Italy and Spain and spanned both the acute and convalescent phases of COVID-19. The material from the prospective study consisted of cDNA or gDNA derived from T cells, B-cell-depleted T cells, or PBMCs. Deeply sampled blood TCRbeta repertoires from subjects exposed to, actively infected with, or recovered from COVID-19 were included in the dataset. Nearly every sample came with metadata listing a de-identified subject ID, COVID-19 status, age in years and sex. The repertoires were released in a freely available public database intended as a resource for research on the immune response to SARS-CoV-2. Where HLA class I and class II types were available, the types were taken from metadata supplied by the sample provider, not from assay-based typing. Samples came from the ongoing ImmuneRACE study (first 160 participants) plus 1,254 subjects from 6 global collaborators. Study-level results and caveats: The quantity of clinical and demographic metadata differed by source and by participant and was supplied without curation.

The collaborating institutions used their own protocols to collect whole blood in K2EDTA tubes. For TCRbeta analysis, collaborator samples were shipped as frozen whole blood, as isolated PBMCs, or as DNA extracted from either sample type. Trimming takes 2 bases off V and 2 bases off J; junction bases not matched to a gene: 6. CDR1 and CDR2 are drawn from the germline V gene: MGHRA, YSYEKL. The CDR3 goes from the cysteine to the phenylalanine over 16 residues. The only DNA kept is the CDR3, 48 bases in frame from the first base. TCRbeta CDR3 regions were amplified from genomic DNA using the immunoSEQ Assay, a bias-controlled multiplex PCR. The paper's processing steps were these. The number of nucleated cells in each sample was estimated from the amplification of reference gene primers within the assay. To quantify the absolute abundance of each unique TCRbeta CDR3 rearrangement, sequence reads were collapsed and filtered. Productive Simpson clonality was computed per sample as the square root of Simpson's diversity index over productive rearrangements. The table was pulled from immuneACCESS by TCRdb, which kept in-frame rearrangements only. Such tables lose some clones; where checked, under half of the loss comes from unresolved V genes, and the rest has no known cause. D and trimming were read from the DNA, whereas the V and J calls and clone size are those reported in that table. Across this sample there are more than 85,000 clones, with about 86% seen only once. The ten top clones hold 4.1% of the sample.

This receptor was identified in a man in his sixties with acute or convalescent COVID-19. The chain is made from TRBV4-1 and TRBJ2-5; 9 central bases correspond to TRBD1. The source material was peripheral blood. For the CDR3, the sequence is CASSQPGTGSQETQYF. DNA sequence: TGCGCCAGCAGCCAACCTGGGACAGGGAGTCAAGAGACCCAGTACTTC.